This T cell receptor (beta chain) was identified during a study of cytomegalovirus exposure and HLA in healthy donors. Background on the study: Inside one of the first data releases sat 85 million or so unique TCRs taken from HLA-typed donors. Study results and limitations: It was taken for granted in presence/absence analyses that sequencing depth across donors was roughly uniform.

Germline V gene lookup returns CDR1 SGHNT and CDR2 YYREEE (reference sequence). V lost 4 bases and J lost 4; bases outside the gene matches: 6. The CDR3 sequence is 14 residues long. PCR used 60 Vbeta primers and 13 Jbeta primers. Profiling relied on immunoSEQ multiplex PCR, and the TCRdb table lists in-frame clones only, not all of them. The sample has around 76,000 clones. Of note for this clone: Its antigen remains unknown.

All donors participated as healthy donors of bone marrow. The specimen was PBMCs. This chain uses TRBV5-4 with TRBJ2-3, with TRBD1 identical over 7 bases. The clonotype was recovered from a boy aged 5-17 years in good health and CMV-seronegative. CDR3 DNA: TGTGCCAGCAGCAGGACAGGTTCTTCAGATACGCAGTATTTT. Translating gives CASSRTGSSDTQYF.